This T cell receptor (beta chain) was documented in a study of blood T cell repertoires in COVID-19 (TCRdb year 2020). Regarding the complete study: Collaborator samples came from the United States, Italy and Spain and covered acute and convalescent phases of COVID-19. The prospective study material was composed of cDNA or gDNA derived from T cells, B-cell-depleted T cells, or PBMCs. The repertoires were made available in a free public database intended to serve as a resource for research on the immune response to SARS-CoV-2. The dataset comprised deeply sampled blood TCRbeta repertoires from subjects exposed to, actively infected with, or recovered from COVID-19. The samples were drawn from the first 160 participants of the ongoing ImmuneRACE study and from 1,254 subjects provided by 6 global collaborators. Sample metadata almost always included a de-identified subject ID, COVID-19 status, age in years and sex. Where available, HLA class I and class II types were taken from metadata supplied by the sample provider and were not determined by assay-based typing. Overall study outcomes, separate from this receptor: How much clinical and demographic metadata was included differed by source and by participant, and the metadata was provided uncurated.

Including the terminal cysteine and phenylalanine, the CDR3 comprises 14 residues. The CDR3 DNA has 42 bases and is translated from base 1. The germline V gene yields SGHRS for CDR1 and YFSETQ for CDR2. The germline ends are 14 bases apart after V is trimmed by 4 bases and J by 3 bases. A word on this clone: Its antigen remains unidentified. No base qualities exist here, and no much larger clone lies one base off it.

Whole blood was collected in K2EDTA tubes by collaborating institutions according to the institutions' own protocols. For TCRbeta analysis, collaborators shipped samples in one of three forms: frozen whole blood, isolated PBMCs, or DNA extracted from either of those sample types. TCRbeta CDR3 regions were amplified from genomic DNA using the immunoSEQ Assay, a bias-controlled multiplex PCR. The paper's processing steps were these. Within the assay, amplification of reference gene primers was used to estimate how many nucleated cells each sample contained. Sequence reads were collapsed and filtered to measure the absolute abundance of every unique TCRbeta CDR3 rearrangement. For each sample, productive Simpson clonality was calculated as the square root of Simpson's diversity index across productive rearrangements. Drawn from immuneACCESS, this table holds only the in-frame rearrangements with V and J called that TCRdb kept. Clones are partly lost; checked studies trace under half to an unresolved V gene and leave the rest unexplained. For V, J and clone size, that table is used; D and trimming come from the DNA. Here the sample has 150,000 to 250,000 clones; approximately 82% occur a single time. The leading ten clones occupy 6.9% of the sample.

The chain links TRBV5-1 with TRBJ2-7; TRBD2 is a weak D gene call, 6 bases matching. The receptor's source is a human donor with acute or convalescent COVID-19. The donor label of this sample is uncertain. Sequencing used peripheral blood. The nucleotides read TGCGCCAGCAGCCCGACTAGTGTAAGCTACGAGCAGTACTTC. The translation is CASSPTSVSYEQYF. With all but the CDR3 taken from the reference TRBV5-1 and TRBJ2-7 genes, the full variable domain is: KAGVTQTPRYLIKTRGQQVTLSCSPISGHRSVSWYQQTPGQGLQFLFEYFSETQRNKGNFPGRFSGRQFSNSRSEMNVSTLELGDSALYLCASSPTSVSYEQYFGPGTRLTVT.